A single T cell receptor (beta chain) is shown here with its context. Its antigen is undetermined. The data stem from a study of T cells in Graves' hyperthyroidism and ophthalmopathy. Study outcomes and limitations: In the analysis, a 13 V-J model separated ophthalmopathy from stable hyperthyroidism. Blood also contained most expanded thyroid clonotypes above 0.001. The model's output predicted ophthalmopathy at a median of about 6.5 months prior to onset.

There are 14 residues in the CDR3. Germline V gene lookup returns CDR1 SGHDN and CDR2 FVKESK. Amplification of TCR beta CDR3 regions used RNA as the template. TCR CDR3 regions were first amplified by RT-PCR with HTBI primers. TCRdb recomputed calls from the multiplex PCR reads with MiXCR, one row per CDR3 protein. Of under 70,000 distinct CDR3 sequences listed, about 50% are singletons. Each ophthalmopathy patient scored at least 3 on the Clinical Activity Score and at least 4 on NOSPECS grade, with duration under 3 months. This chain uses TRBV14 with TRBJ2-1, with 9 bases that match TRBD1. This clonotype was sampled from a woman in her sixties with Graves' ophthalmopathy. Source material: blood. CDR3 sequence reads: CATLGTGTYNEQFF. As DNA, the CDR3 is TGTGCTACCCTCGGGACAGGGACCTACAATGAGCAGTTCTTC.